This T cell receptor (beta chain) was identified in a study of shared clonotypes between healthy human individuals. Replicate PCRs for sorted subsets used 200 to 250 ng DNA; this equaled 25,000 to 35,000 T cell genomes. This table comes from immunoSEQ multiplex PCR, and its TCRdb copy is limited to in-frame clones, with some not included. The data show about 2 million clones, approximately 94% seen once. General study points: A few donors showed sharing of approximately 5% of naive CD4 clonotypes. Collection of samples was limited to blood; tissue repertoires likely differ. Non-shared clonotypes showed lower generation probabilities than clonotypes common to all four donors.

The germline CDR1 and CDR2 sequences are SEHNR and FQNEAQ (reference sequence). There are 13 residues in the CDR3. The V gene lost 5 bases and the J gene lost 2 bases, with 10 bases spanning the gap. Naive CD8 isolation took CD45RO-negative cells positively selected for CCR7 and excluded terminally differentiated effector memory CD45RA+ cells. A note on this clone: Its antigen is unknown. The sample contains more than one DNA sequence encoding this CDR3.

Sequencing used naive CD8+ T cells sorted from blood. This clonotype was obtained from a man between 18 and 35 years old in good health. This rearrangement joins TRBV7-9 to TRBJ2-7; D may be TRBD1 (6 bases). CDR3 sequence: CASSTGTTYEQYF. In DNA, the CDR3 is TGTGCCAGCAGCACCGGGACAACCTACGAGCAGTACTTC.